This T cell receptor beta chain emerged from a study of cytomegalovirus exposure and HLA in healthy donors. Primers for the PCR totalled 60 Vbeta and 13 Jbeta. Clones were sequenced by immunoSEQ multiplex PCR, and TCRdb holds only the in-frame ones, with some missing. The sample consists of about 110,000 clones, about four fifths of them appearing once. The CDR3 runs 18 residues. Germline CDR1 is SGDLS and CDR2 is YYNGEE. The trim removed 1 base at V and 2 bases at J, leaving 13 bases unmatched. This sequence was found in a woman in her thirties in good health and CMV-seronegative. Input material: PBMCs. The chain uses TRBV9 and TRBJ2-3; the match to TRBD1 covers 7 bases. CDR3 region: CASSVPTPGQRNTDTQYF. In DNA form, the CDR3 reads TGTGCCAGCAGCGTACCCACCCCGGGACAGAGAAACACAGATACGCAGTATTTT.